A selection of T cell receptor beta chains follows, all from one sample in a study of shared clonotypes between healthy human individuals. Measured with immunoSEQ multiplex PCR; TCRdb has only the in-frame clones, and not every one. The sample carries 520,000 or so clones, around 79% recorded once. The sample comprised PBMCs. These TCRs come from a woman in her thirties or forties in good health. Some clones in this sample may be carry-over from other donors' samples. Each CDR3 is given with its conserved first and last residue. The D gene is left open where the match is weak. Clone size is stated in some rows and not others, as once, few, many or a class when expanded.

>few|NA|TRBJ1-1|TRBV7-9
TGTGCCAGCAGCTTTGCTCAGGACAGTGAAGCTTTCTTT
CASSFAQDSEAFF
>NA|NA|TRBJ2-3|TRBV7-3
TGTGCCAGCAGCGAGGGCCGGGGAGATACGCAGTATTTT
CASSEGRGDTQYF
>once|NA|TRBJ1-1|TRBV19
TGTGCCAGTAGTGTATCCTGGAACACTGAAGCTTTCTTT
CASSVSWNTEAFF
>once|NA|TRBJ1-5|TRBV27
TGTGCCAGCAGTCCCCTGGGGGCATTAGGGCATTTT
CASSPLGALGHF
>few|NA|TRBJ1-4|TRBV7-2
TGTGCCAGCACAACCGGGGGCTCGAAAAAACTGTTTTTT
CASTTGGSKKLFF
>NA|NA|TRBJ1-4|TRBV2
TGTGCCAGCACCGGGGGGGCTGGGGAAAAACTGTTTTTT
CASTGGAGEKLFF
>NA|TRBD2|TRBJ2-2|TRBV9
TGTGCCAGCGGTGGGAGGGAGAACACCGGGGAGCTGTTTTTT
CASGGRENTGELFF
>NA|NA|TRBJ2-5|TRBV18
TGTGCCAGCTCACCACTCTCAGGGGAGAGCGCAGAGACCCAGTACTTC
CASSPLSGESAETQYF
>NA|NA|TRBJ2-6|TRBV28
TGTGCCAGCAGTTTTCGGGACGCGAGGTCTGGGGCCAACGTCCTGACTTTC
CASSFRDARSGANVLTF
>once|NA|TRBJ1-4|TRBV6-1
TGTGCCGGGGAGGGGGGAACAACTAATGAAAAACTGTTTTTT
CAGEGGTTNEKLFF
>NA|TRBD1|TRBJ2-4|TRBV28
TGTGCCAGCAGTTCTGGGACAGAAAACATTCAGTACTTC
CASSSGTENIQYF
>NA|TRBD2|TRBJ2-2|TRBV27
TGTGCCAGCAGTTTCGGACTAGCGGGTTTTACCGGGGAGCTGTTTTTT
CASSFGLAGFTGELFF
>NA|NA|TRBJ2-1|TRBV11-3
TGTGCCAGCAGCAATAGCGCTAGCTCCTACAATGAGCAGTTCTTC
CASSNSASSYNEQFF
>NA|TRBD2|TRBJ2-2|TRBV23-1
TGCGCCAGCAGTCAGTTAGCGGGGGGCAACACCGGGGAGCTGTTTTTT
CASSQLAGGNTGELFF
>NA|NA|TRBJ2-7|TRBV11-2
TGTGCCAGCAGCCCTATAAGGGATAGGGTTCAAACGAGCTCCTACGAGCAGTACTTC
CASSPIRDRVQTSSYEQYF
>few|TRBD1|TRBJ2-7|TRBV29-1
TGCAGCGTTACCTTACAGGGGGCCTACGAGCAGTACTTC
CSVTLQGAYEQYF
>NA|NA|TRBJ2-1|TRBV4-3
TGCGCCAGCAGCCAAGCTGCGACGGCGGCATACAATGAGCAGTTCTTC
CASSQAATAAYNEQFF
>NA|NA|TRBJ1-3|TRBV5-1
TGCGCCAGCAGCTTGGAGGCCGGGGTCGCTGGAAACACCATATATTTT
CASSLEAGVAGNTIYF
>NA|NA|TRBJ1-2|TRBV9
TGTGCCAGCAGCGTATCCGGGGGCCATGATGGCTACACCTTC
CASSVSGGHDGYTF
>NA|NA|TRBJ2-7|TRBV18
TGTGCCAGCTCACCGATGGTCCAGACTTGGGAGCAGTACTTC
CASSPMVQTWEQYF
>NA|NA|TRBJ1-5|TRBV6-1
TGTGCCAGCAGTGAAGGGTACGGGAGGGGTATTCAGCCCCAGCATTTT
CASSEGYGRGIQPQHF
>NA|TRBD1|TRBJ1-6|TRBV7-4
TGTGCCAGCAGCTTACCGGGACAGGGACCCAATTCACCCCTCCACTTT
CASSLPGQGPNSPLHF